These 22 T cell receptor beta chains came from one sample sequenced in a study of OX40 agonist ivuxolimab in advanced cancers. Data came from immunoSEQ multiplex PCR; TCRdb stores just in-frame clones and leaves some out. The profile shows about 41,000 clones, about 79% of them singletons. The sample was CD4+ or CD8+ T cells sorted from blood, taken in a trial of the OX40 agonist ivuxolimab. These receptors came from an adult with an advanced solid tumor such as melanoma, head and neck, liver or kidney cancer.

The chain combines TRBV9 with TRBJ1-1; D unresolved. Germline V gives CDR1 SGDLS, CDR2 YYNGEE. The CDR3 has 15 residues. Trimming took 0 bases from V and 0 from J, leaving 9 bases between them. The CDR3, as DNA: TGTGCCAGCAGCGTAGTTGAACTCATGAACACTGAAGCTTTCTTT. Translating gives CASSVVELMNTEAFF.

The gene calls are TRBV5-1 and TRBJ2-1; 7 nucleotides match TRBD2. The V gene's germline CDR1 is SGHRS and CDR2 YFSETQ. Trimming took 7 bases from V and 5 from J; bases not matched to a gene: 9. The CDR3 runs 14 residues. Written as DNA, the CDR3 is TGCGCCAGCGGGTATGGGACTATCAACAATGAGCAGTTCTTC. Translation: CASGYGTINNEQFF.

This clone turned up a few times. For the CDR3, the DNA is TGTGCCAGCAGCCCCGTACAAACCTACGAGCAGTACTTC. Protein product: CASSPVQTYEQYF. The chain joins TRBV11-2 to TRBJ2-7; D remains ambiguous. V was trimmed by 5 bases and J by 2 bases, leaving 10 bases between them. The CDR3 contains 13 residues. Germline CDR1 is SGHAT and CDR2 is FQNNGV.

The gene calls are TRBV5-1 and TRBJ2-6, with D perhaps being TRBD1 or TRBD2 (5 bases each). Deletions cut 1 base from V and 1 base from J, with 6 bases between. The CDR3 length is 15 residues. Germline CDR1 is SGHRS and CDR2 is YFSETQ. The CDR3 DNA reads TGCGCCAGCAGCTTGTGGGGGTCTGGGGCCAACGTCCTGACTTTC. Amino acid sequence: CASSLWGSGANVLTF. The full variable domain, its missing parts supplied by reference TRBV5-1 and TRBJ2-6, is KAGVTQTPRYLIKTRGQQVTLSCSPISGHRSVSWYQQTPGQGLQFLFEYFSETQRNKGNFPGRFSGRQFSNSRSEMNVSTLELGDSALYLCASSLWGSGANVLTFGAGSRLTVL.

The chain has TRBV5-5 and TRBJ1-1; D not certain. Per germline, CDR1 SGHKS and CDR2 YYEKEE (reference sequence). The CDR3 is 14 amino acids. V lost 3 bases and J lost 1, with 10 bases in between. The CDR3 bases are TGTGCCAGCAGCTCACATTCTGGGAACACTGAAGCTTTCTTT. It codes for CASSSHSGNTEAFF.

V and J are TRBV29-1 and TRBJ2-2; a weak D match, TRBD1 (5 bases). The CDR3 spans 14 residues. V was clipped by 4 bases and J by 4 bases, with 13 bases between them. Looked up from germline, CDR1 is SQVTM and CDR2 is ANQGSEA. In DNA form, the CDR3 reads TGCAGCGTTGTAAGCCCAAGGGGCACCGGGGAGCTGTTTTTT. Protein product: CSVVSPRGTGELFF.

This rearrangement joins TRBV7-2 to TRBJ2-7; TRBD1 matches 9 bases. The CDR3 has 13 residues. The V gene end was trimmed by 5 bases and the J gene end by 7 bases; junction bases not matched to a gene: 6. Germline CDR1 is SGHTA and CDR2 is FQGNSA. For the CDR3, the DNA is TGTGCCAGCAGCCACCCGGGACAGGGAGAGCAGTACTTC. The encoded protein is CASSHPGQGEQYF. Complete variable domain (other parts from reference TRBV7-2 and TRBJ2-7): GAGVSQSPSNKVTEKGKDVELRCDPISGHTALYWYRQSLGQGLEFLIYFQGNSAPDKSGLPSDRFSAERTGGSVSTLTIQRTQQEDSAVYLCASSHPGQGEQYFGPGTRLTVT.

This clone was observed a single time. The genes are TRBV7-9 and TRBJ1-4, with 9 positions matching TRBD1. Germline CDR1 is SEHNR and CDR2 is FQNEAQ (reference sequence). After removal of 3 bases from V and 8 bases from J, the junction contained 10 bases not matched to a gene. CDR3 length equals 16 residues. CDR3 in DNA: TGTGCCAGCAGCTTCCGAAGGGACAGGGAGCGCGAAAAACTGTTTTTT. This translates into CASSFRRDREREKLFF.

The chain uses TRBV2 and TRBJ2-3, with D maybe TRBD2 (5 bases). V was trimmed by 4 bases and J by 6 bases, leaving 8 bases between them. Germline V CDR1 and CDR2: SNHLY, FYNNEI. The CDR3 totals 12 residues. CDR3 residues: CASSVRRDTQYF. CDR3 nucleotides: TGTGCCAGCAGTGTCCGGAGGGATACGCAGTATTTT.

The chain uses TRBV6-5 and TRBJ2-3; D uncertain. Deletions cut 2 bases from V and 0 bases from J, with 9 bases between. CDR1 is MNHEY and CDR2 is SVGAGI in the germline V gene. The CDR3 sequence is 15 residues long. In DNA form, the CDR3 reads TGTGCCAGCAGTTACCGGGCAGGCAGCACAGATACGCAGTATTTT. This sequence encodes CASSYRAGSTDTQYF.

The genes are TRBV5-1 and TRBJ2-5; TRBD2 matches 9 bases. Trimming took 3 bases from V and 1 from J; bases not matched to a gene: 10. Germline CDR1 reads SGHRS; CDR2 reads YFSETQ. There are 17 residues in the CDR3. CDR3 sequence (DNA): TGCGCCAGCAGCTACAGACTAGCGGCTGCGTTCCAAGAGACCCAGTACTTC. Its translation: CASSYRLAAAFQETQYF.

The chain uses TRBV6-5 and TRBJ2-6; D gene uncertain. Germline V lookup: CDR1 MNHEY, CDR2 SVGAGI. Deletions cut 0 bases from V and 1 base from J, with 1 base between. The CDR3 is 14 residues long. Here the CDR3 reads CASSYSSGANVLTF. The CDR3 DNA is TGTGCCAGCAGTTACTCATCTGGGGCCAACGTCCTGACTTTC.

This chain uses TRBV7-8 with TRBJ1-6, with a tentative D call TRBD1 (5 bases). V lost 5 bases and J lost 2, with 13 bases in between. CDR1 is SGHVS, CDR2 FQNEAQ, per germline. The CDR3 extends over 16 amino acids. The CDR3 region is CASSAPGQAYNSPLHF. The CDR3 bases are TGTGCCAGCAGCGCCCCAGGGCAGGCCTATAATTCACCCCTCCACTTT.

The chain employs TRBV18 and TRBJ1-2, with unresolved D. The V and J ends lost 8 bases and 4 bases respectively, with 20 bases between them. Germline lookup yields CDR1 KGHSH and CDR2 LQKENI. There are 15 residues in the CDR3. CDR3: CASVKYAYLGYGYTF. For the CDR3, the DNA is TGTGCCAGCGTTAAATACGCGTACCTAGGCTATGGCTACACCTTC.

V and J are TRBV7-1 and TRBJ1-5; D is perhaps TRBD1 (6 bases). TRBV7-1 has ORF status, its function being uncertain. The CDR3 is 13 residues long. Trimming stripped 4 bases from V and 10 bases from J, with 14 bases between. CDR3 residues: CASSLEGGSPQHF. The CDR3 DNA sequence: TGTGCCAGCAGCTTAGAAGGGGGTTCCCCCCAGCATTTT.

CDR3 bases: TGTGCCAGCTCTTCCAGGAGATACGGGAACACCGGGGAGCTGTTTTTT. Its protein is CASSSRRYGNTGELFF. The J gene is TRBJ2-2, the V gene TRBV18; D gene ambiguous. V lost 6 bases and J lost 1, with 15 bases in between. Germline V gene sequence: CDR1 KGHSH, CDR2 LQKENI. CDR3 length: 16 amino acids.

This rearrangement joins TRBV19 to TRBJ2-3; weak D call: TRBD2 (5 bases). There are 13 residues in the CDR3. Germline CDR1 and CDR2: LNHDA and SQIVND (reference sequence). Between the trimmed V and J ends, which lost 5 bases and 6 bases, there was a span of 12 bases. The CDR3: CASSPTNGDTQYF. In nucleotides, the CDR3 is TGTGCCAGTAGTCCGACTAACGGTGATACGCAGTATTTT.

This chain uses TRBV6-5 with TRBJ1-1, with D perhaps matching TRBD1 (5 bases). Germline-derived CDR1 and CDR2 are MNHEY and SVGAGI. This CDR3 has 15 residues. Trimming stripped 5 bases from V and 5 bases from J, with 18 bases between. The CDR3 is CASSLTWQGGTEAFF. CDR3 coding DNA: TGTGCCAGCAGTCTTACGTGGCAGGGAGGGACTGAAGCTTTCTTT.

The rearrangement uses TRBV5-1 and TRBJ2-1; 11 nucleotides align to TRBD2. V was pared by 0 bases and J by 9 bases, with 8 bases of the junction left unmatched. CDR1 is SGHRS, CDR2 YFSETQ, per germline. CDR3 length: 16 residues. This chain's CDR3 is CASSLGLAGSGGEQFF. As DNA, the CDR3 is TGCGCCAGCAGCTTGGGACTAGCGGGGAGTGGGGGTGAGCAGTTCTTC.

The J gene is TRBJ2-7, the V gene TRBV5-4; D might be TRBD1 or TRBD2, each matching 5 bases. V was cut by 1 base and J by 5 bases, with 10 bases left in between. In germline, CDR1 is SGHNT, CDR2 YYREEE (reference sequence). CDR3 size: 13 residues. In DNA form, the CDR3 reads TGTGCCAGCAGCTTGTTGAGGGGTCACGAGCAGTACTTC. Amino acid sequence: CASSLLRGHEQYF.

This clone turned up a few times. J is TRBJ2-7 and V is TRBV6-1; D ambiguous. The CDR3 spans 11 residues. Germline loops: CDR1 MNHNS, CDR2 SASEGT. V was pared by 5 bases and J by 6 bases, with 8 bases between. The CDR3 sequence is CASSTTAEQYF. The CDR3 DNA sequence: TGTGCCAGCAGTACTACGGCCGAGCAGTACTTC.

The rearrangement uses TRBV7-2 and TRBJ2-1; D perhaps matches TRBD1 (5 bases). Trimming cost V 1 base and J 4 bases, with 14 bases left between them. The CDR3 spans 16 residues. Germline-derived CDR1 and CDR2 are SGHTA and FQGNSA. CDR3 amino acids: CASSLVGQGLYNEQFF. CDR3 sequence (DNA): TGTGCCAGCAGCTTAGTTGGTCAGGGCTTATACAATGAGCAGTTCTTC. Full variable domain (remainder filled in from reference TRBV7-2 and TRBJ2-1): GAGVSQSPSNKVTEKGKDVELRCDPISGHTALYWYRQSLGQGLEFLIYFQGNSAPDKSGLPSDRFSAERTGGSVSTLTIQRTQQEDSAVYLCASSLVGQGLYNEQFFGPGTRLTVL.